What follows are 15 T cell receptor beta chains derived from one specimen sequenced in a study of OX40 agonist ivuxolimab in advanced cancers. Sequencing used immunoSEQ multiplex PCR; TCRdb keeps in-frame clones, though not all of them. In the table there are 55,000 to 65,000 clones, approximately 90% of which are singletons. The sequences come from CD4+ or CD8+ T cells sorted from blood, collected in a trial of the OX40 agonist ivuxolimab. The receptors come from an adult with an advanced solid tumor such as melanoma, head and neck, liver or kidney cancer.

The chain couples TRBV18 to TRBJ2-3; the D is unclear. CDR1 is KGHSH and CDR2 is LQKENI in the germline V gene. V lost 3 bases to trimming and J lost 0 bases, with 10 bases between them. This CDR3 has 15 amino acids. The CDR3 bases are TGTGCCAGCTCACCGCCCGTGGAAAGCACAGATACGCAGTATTTT. It yields the protein CASSPPVESTDTQYF.

V gene TRBV28 combines with J gene TRBJ2-1, with TRBD1 as a possible D gene (6 bases). The length of the CDR3 is 13 residues. CDR1 is MDHEN, CDR2 SYDVKM, per germline. The ends were cut back, 2 bases at V and 8 bases at J, with 10 bases in the middle. The CDR3 DNA reads TGTGCCAGCAGTTTACAGGGGTTGGATGAGCAGTTCTTC. Protein sequence: CASSLQGLDEQFF.

The chain joins TRBV28 to TRBJ1-6, with D maybe TRBD1 (5 bases). V lost 5 bases, J lost 3 bases, and 11 bases lay in between. CDR1 is MDHEN and CDR2 is SYDVKM in the germline V gene. CDR3 length equals 15 residues. Here the CDR3 reads CASSPGTIYNSPLHF. As DNA, the CDR3 is TGTGCCAGCAGTCCCGGGACCATCTATAATTCACCCCTCCACTTT.

The count of this clone is one. The chain uses TRBV19 and TRBJ1-1; D is unclear. Germline CDR1 and CDR2: LNHDA and SQIVND (reference sequence). This CDR3 is 14 amino acids long. Trimming left V 7 bases short and J 0 bases short, with 12 bases between. The chain's CDR3 is CASIRGDMNTEAFF. The CDR3 coding sequence is TGTGCCAGTATTCGAGGAGACATGAACACTGAAGCTTTCTTT.

V gene TRBV4-1 combines with J gene TRBJ1-2; D is undetermined. With 1 base removed from V and 7 bases from J, the gap between germline ends came to 19 bases. The CDR3 spans 16 residues. Germline CDR1 MGHRA, CDR2 YSYEKL. The chain's CDR3 is CASSQVLSGLALGYTF. As DNA, the CDR3 is TGCGCCAGCAGCCAAGTTCTTTCCGGGCTGGCGCTTGGCTACACCTTC.

The chain carries TRBV19 and TRBJ1-2, with TRBD1 matching 7 bases. The CDR3 covers 14 residues. Per the germline V gene, CDR1 is LNHDA and CDR2 is SQIVND (reference sequence). With V trimmed by 3 bases and J by 5 bases, 6 bases remained unmatched. CDR3 bases: TGTGCCAGTAGTATTAACCGGGACAGTTATGGCTACACCTTC. Protein product: CASSINRDSYGYTF.

This clone occurred a few times. V gene TRBV28 combines with J gene TRBJ2-2; 9 nucleotides line up with TRBD2. Trimming at V came to 3 bases and at J to 2 bases, leaving 13 bases not matched to a gene. The CDR3 length is 19 residues. The germline CDR1 and CDR2 sequences are MDHEN and SYDVKM. The CDR3 loop reads CASSFPQSSSGANTGELFF. The CDR3, as DNA: TGTGCCAGCAGTTTCCCCCAATCATCTAGCGGGGCCAACACCGGGGAGCTGTTTTTT.

The chain employs TRBV2 and TRBJ1-4; weak D call: TRBD1 (6 bases). With 9 bases removed from V and 4 bases from J, the gap between germline ends came to 15 bases. From germline, CDR1 is SNHLY and CDR2 FYNNEI. CDR3 size: 14 residues. The chain's CDR3 is CASTMTGFNEKLFF. The CDR3, as DNA: TGTGCCAGTACCATGACAGGCTTTAATGAAAAACTGTTTTTT.

The CDR3, as DNA: TGTGCCAGCAGCCCAGCGCTTAACTATGGCTACACCTTC. Translated: CASSPALNYGYTF. The rearrangement joins TRBV7-2 to TRBJ1-2; D is unclear. This CDR3 has 13 residues. Germline CDR1 reads SGHTA; CDR2 reads FQGNSA. The V gene lost 5 bases and the J gene lost 1 base, with 8 bases spanning the gap.

The V call is TRBV6-1, the J call TRBJ1-1; D ambiguous. The V gene lost 8 bases and the J gene lost 2 bases, with 6 bases spanning the gap. The germline gives CDR1 MNHNS, CDR2 SASEGT. The CDR3 loop spans 11 amino acids. This CDR3 is CASLENTEAFF. DNA for the CDR3: TGTGCCAGCCTGGAAAACACTGAAGCTTTCTTT.

This clone was seen a handful of times. The chain couples TRBV27 to TRBJ1-5; D gene ambiguous. V was pared by 5 bases and J by 1 base, with 9 bases between. In germline, CDR1 is MNHEY, CDR2 SMNVEV (reference sequence). This CDR3 contains 14 residues. CDR3: CASSPRLSNQPQHF. As DNA, the CDR3 is TGTGCCAGCAGTCCCCGCTTGAGCAATCAGCCCCAGCATTTT.

The rearrangement links TRBV27 to TRBJ2-1, with D possibly TRBD1 on 7 matching bases. The CDR3 is 15 residues long. The V and J ends lost 2 bases and 0 bases respectively, with 8 bases between them. Germline lookup yields CDR1 MNHEY and CDR2 SMNVEV (reference sequence). The DNA of the CDR3 is TGTGCCAGCAGTTTACAGGGGGGCTCCTACAATGAGCAGTTCTTC. Its translation: CASSLQGGSYNEQFF.

This clone came up once. This rearrangement joins TRBV11-2 to TRBJ1-2; no clear D. The CDR3 is made up of 12 amino acids. CDR1 and CDR2 (germline): SGHAT, FQNNGV. V lost 1 base and J lost 4, with 4 bases in between. CDR3 region: CASSLGRYGYTF. In nucleotides, the CDR3 is TGTGCCAGCAGCTTAGGCCGCTATGGCTACACCTTC.

The chain joins TRBV10-1 to TRBJ2-1; D gene ambiguous. The CDR3 loop spans 11 amino acids. Germline V gives CDR1 WNHNN, CDR2 SYGVQD (reference sequence). Trimming took 6 bases from V and 12 from J, leaving 12 bases between them. The CDR3 is CASRGPLGQFF. The DNA of the CDR3 is TGCGCCAGCAGGGGCCCTTTAGGGCAGTTCTTC.

The chain uses TRBV29-1 and TRBJ2-7; 7 positions match TRBD1. Germline V gene lookup returns CDR1 SQVTM and CDR2 ANQGSEA. V lost 4 bases to trimming and J lost 3 bases; unmatched junction nucleotides: 6. The CDR3 sequence is 13 residues long. For the CDR3, the DNA is TGCAGCGTTGTGGGACAGAATCACTACGAGCAGTACTTC. Translated, it gives CSVVGQNHYEQYF.